Listed here are 5 T cell receptor beta chains from one sample, sequenced in a study of vaccination and CD4 T cells after COVID-19. Treatment indicated: roughly 10-day PBMC culture with coronavirus spike peptide pools or control peptides (ViraFEST assay). No antigens are known for them. Sequencing of DNA taken from cultured CD4+ T cells relied on the Oncomine TCR Beta short-read assay. TCRdb independently ran MiXCR on the PCR reads; one entry per CDR3 protein. The sample shows roughly 12,000 distinct CDR3 sequences, roughly 30% of them seen only once. The input for sequencing was CD4+ T cells from blood, cultured in vitro, taken after SARS-CoV-2 vaccination. The receptors shown here come from a human donor who had recovered from COVID-19.

This chain links TRBV14 with TRBJ2-4; 8 nucleotides align to TRBD1. The CDR3 runs to 15 residues. Looked up from germline, CDR1 is SGHDN and CDR2 is FVKESK. With 3 bases clipped from V and 5 bases from J, the junction kept 6 bases outside the gene matches. This CDR3 reads CASSHIGTGENIQYF. The CDR3 bases are TGTGCCAGCAGCCACATCGGGACAGGAGAAAACATTCAGTACTTC.

This clonotype occurred a few times. The CDR3 reads CASSLQGGYGGYTF. The CDR3, as DNA: TGTGCCAGCAGCCTCCAAGGGGGCTACGGTGGCTACACCTTC. The chain is built from TRBV7-2 and TRBJ1-2, with 7 bases fitting TRBD1. The trim removed 5 bases at V and 7 bases at J, leaving 10 bases unmatched. The CDR3 has 14 amino acids. Germline CDR1 reads SGHTA; CDR2 reads FQGNSA.

Relative to its sample, this clonotype is medium-sized. The J gene is TRBJ2-5, the V gene TRBV4-2; D is uncertain. The length of the CDR3 is 16 residues. Trimming removed 3 bases at V and 5 bases at J, with 19 bases between. Per the germline V gene, CDR1 is LGHNA and CDR2 is YNFKEQ. The CDR3 coding sequence is TGTGCCAGCAGCCAGGGTACCCTTCCCTTGGGGGAGACCCAGTACTTC. Amino acid sequence: CASSQGTLPLGETQYF.

The chain couples TRBV12-3 or TRBV12-4 to TRBJ2-5, with 7 bases fitting TRBD2. With V trimmed by 7 bases and J by 0 bases, 8 bases remained unmatched. The CDR3 is 15 residues long. The DNA of the CDR3 is TGTGCCAGCACCCGATGGGGAGGGTACCAAGAGACCCAGTACTTC. Residues: CASTRWGGYQETQYF.

This chain uses TRBV5-8 with TRBJ2-1, with TRBD2 matching over 12 bases. CDR3 length: 16 residues. Germline CDR1 and CDR2: SGHTS and YDEGEE. With 5 bases clipped from V and 7 bases from J, the junction kept 10 bases outside the gene matches. The DNA of the CDR3 is TGTGCCAGCAGACCCCCAGGACTAGCGGGAAGGAATGAGCAGTTCTTC. As protein: CASRPPGLAGRNEQFF. Using reference TRBV5-8 and TRBJ2-1 for the parts outside the CDR3, the full variable domain is EAGVTQSPTHLIKTRGQQATLRCSPISGHTSVYWYQQALGLGLQFLLWYDEGEERNRGNFPPRFSGRQFPNYSSELNVNALELEDSALYLCASRPPGLAGRNEQFFGPGTRLTVL.